This T cell receptor beta chain was found in a study of control samples from healthy donors and cancer patients. This table comes from immunoSEQ multiplex PCR, and its TCRdb copy is limited to in-frame clones, with some not included. The data show roughly 370,000 clones, 80% to 95% seen once. The source of this sequence is a man in his forties or fifties with head and neck cancer. Sequenced material: PBMCs.

CDR3 bases: TGTGCCAGCAGCACGCGGACTAGCATGTTCGATGAGCAGTTCTTC. Translated: CASSTRTSMFDEQFF. The V call is TRBV3-1 (or the pseudogene TRBV3-2), the J call TRBJ2-1; the match to TRBD2 covers 8 bases. CDR1 and CDR2 from the germline V gene are LGHDT and YNNKEL (reference sequence). V was clipped by 5 bases and J by 8 bases; unmatched bases: 11. The CDR3 extends over 15 amino acids.